This TCR beta chain was found in a study of shared clonotypes between healthy human individuals. Cells designated naive CD8 were CD45RO-negative and were positively selected for CCR7, with terminally differentiated effector memory CD45RA+ cells excluded. Repertoires were generated with immunoSEQ multiplex PCR, while TCRdb's copy carries only in-frame clones and drops some. The sample carries around 600,000 clones, approximately 95% recorded once. The trim removed 4 bases at V and 8 bases at J, leaving 12 bases unmatched. There are 15 residues in the CDR3. Germline V CDR1 and CDR2: MGHRA, YSYEKL. The chain carries TRBV4-1 and TRBJ1-2; 8 bases are a match to TRBD1. This receptor was taken from a woman aged 25 to 39 in good health. Input material: naive CD8+ T cells sorted from blood. The CDR3 DNA reads TGCGCCAGCAGCCCCATCGGACAGGGAGGTTTGGGCTACACCTTC. Protein sequence: CASSPIGQGGLGYTF.